This TCR beta chain derives from a study of blood T cell repertoires in COVID-19. The V segment lost 2 bases and the J segment 7 bases; nucleotides outside the gene matches: 5. Looked up from germline, CDR1 is PRHDT and CDR2 is FYEKMQ (reference sequence). The CDR3 is 15 residues long. Method: immunoSEQ multiplex PCR; TCRdb's copy keeps in-frame clones and lacks some. The data show roughly 270,000 clones, about 85% seen once. This receptor was taken from a woman aged 50 to 60 who had recovered from COVID-19. The J gene is TRBJ1-6, the V gene TRBV13; TRBD1 agrees at 7 bases. The specimen was PBMCs or T cells enriched from blood (not recorded which). CDR3 loop: CASSLTKQGNSPLHF. The CDR3 region has the DNA TGTGCCAGCAGCTTAACGAAACAGGGGAATTCACCCCTCCACTTT.